These T cell receptor beta chains were read from a single sample in a study of T cells in Graves' hyperthyroidism and ophthalmopathy. Each CDR3 protein gets one entry after TCRdb re-called the multiplex PCR reads with MiXCR. The data hold some 620,000 distinct CDR3 sequences, with roughly 15% observed a single time. The sequencing input was blood. These receptors were obtained from a woman aged 25 to 39 with Graves' hyperthyroidism. The CDR3 runs from the conserved cysteine through the conserved F or W.

j_call v_call cdr3_aa
TRBJ2-3 TRBV19 CASSSGRASDTQYF
TRBJ2-7 TRBV20-1 CSALKDARGNEQYF
TRBJ1-2 TRBV29-1 CSVLGHDGYTF
TRBJ2-5 TRBV6-2/TRBV6-3 CASCPLAGVETQYF
TRBJ2-7 TRBV3-1 CASSQVLGPRSSYEQYF
TRBJ2-5 TRBV7-2 CASSPRGGTTQYF
TRBJ2-1 TRBV6-6 CASSYGTGALGLNNEQFF
TRBJ1-2 TRBV28 CASSPGTVLWSYTF
TRBJ2-7 TRBV10-3 CAISEGGGLIYEQYF
TRBJ2-1 TRBV4-1 CASSQVRVRAGGVYNEQFF